One sample yielded the 23 T cell receptor beta chains listed below, sequenced in a study of OX40 agonist ivuxolimab in advanced cancers. Measured with immunoSEQ multiplex PCR; TCRdb has only the in-frame clones, and not every one. The sample contains tens of thousands of clones, 85% to 90% of which appear only once. The specimen comprised CD4+ or CD8+ T cells sorted from blood, sampled in a trial of the OX40 agonist ivuxolimab. The origin of the receptors is an adult with an advanced solid tumor such as melanoma, head and neck, liver or kidney cancer.

The chain uses TRBV29-1 and TRBJ1-1; D gene uncertain. V shed 5 bases and J shed 1 base, with 17 bases lying between them. The V gene's germline CDR1 is SQVTM and CDR2 ANQGSEA. CDR3 length equals 15 residues. In DNA, the CDR3 is TGCAGCGTTCGCCCCGACGGGGTCAGGAACACTGAAGCTTTCTTT. It is translated as CSVRPDGVRNTEAFF. Drawing the rest from reference TRBV29-1 and TRBJ1-1, the complete variable domain is SAVISQKPSRDICQRGTSLTIQCQVDSQVTMMFWYRQQPGQSLTLIATANQGSEATYESGFVIDKFPISRPNLTFSTLTVSNMSPEDSSIYLCSVRPDGVRNTEAFFGQGTRLTVV.

The J gene is TRBJ2-7, the V gene TRBV7-9; tentative D call: TRBD2 (5 bases). V lost 7 bases and J 6 bases, leaving 19 bases between the germline ends. Germline-derived CDR1 and CDR2 are SEHNR and FQNEAQ (reference sequence). This CDR3 has 14 residues. The CDR3 region is CASTTSGTAREQYF. CDR3 nucleotide sequence: TGTGCCAGCACTACCAGCGGAACTGCTCGCGAGCAGTACTTC.

Comments on this clone: This sample includes further DNA sequences coding for the same CDR3. J is TRBJ2-3 and V is TRBV7-6, with 11 bases identical to TRBD2. The trim removed 1 base at V and 2 bases at J, leaving 5 bases unmatched. The CDR3 sequence is 17 residues long. From germline, CDR1 is SGHVS and CDR2 FNYEAQ. The CDR3 reads CASSLGTSGSSTDTQYF. The CDR3 nucleotides read TGTGCCAGCAGCTTAGGGACTAGCGGGTCATCCACAGATACGCAGTATTTT.

The gene calls are TRBV30 and TRBJ2-7, with 10 bases fitting TRBD2. Per germline, CDR1 GTSNPN and CDR2 SVGIG (reference sequence). CDR3 length: 15 amino acids. The ends lost 0 bases at V and 7 bases at J; junction bases unmatched: 9. The CDR3 is CAWSVASGSYREQYF. The CDR3, as DNA: TGTGCCTGGAGTGTAGCTAGCGGGAGTTATCGAGAGCAGTACTTC.

The V call is TRBV2, the J call TRBJ2-7, with a possible D match to TRBD1 (5 bases). Looked up from germline, CDR1 is SNHLY and CDR2 is FYNNEI. V was shortened by 2 bases and J by 5 bases, with 13 bases between the two germline ends. This CDR3 comprises 14 residues. CDR3 in DNA: TGTGCCAGCAGTGAACGATGGGGCGACGACGAGCAGTACTTC. Its translation is CASSERWGDDEQYF.

Here the CDR3 DNA reads TGTGCCAGCAGCTTAGGCGTGGGGGGCTACACCTTC. It translates to CASSLGVGGYTF. V and J are TRBV7-2 and TRBJ1-2; unclear D gene. V lost 1 base and J lost 8, with 8 bases in between. Germline lookup yields CDR1 SGHTA and CDR2 FQGNSA. CDR3 length: 12 amino acids. The full variable domain, in which reference TRBV7-2 and TRBJ1-2 provide the parts outside the CDR3, is GAGVSQSPSNKVTEKGKDVELRCDPISGHTALYWYRQSLGQGLEFLIYFQGNSAPDKSGLPSDRFSAERTGGSVSTLTIQRTQQEDSAVYLCASSLGVGGYTFGSGTRLTVV.

This rearrangement joins TRBV11-1 to TRBJ1-1; the match to TRBD1 covers 7 bases. Trimming at V came to 5 bases and at J to 3 bases, leaving 15 bases not matched to a gene. The CDR3 consists of 17 residues. CDR1 and CDR2 (germline): SGHAT, FQDESV (reference sequence). CDR3 sequence: CASSTLGRGRGDTEAFF. The CDR3 nucleotides are TGTGCCAGCAGCACCCTTGGGAGGGGGCGCGGGGACACTGAAGCTTTCTTT. Drawing the rest from reference TRBV11-1 and TRBJ1-1, the complete variable domain is EAEVAQSPRYKITEKSQAVAFWCDPISGHATLYWYRQILGQGPELLVQFQDESVVDDSQLPKDRFSAERLKGVDSTLKIQPAELGDSAMYLCASSTLGRGRGDTEAFFGQGTRLTVV.

This chain uses TRBV7-2 with TRBJ2-1, with 11 positions matching TRBD1. J was trimmed by 9 bases and V by 4 bases; bases with no gene match: 5. The germline V gene has CDR1 SGHTA and CDR2 FQGNSA. The length of the CDR3 is 14 residues. The CDR3 DNA sequence: TGTGCCAGCAGCTCTGGACAGGGGGCGGTTGAGCAGTTCTTC. Encoded protein: CASSSGQGAVEQFF.

This chain uses TRBV4-1 with TRBJ2-2, with 8 bases identical to TRBD1. The V gene end was trimmed by 0 bases and the J gene end by 6 bases; junction bases not matched to a gene: 6. The CDR3 is made up of 16 amino acids. Germline CDR1 reads MGHRA; CDR2 reads YSYEKL. CDR3 loop: CASSQERTGISGELFF. As DNA, the CDR3 is TGCGCCAGCAGCCAAGAGAGGACAGGGATCTCCGGGGAGCTGTTTTTT.

The V and J genes are TRBV30 and TRBJ2-2; D is unclear. Trimming pared 4 bases from V and 1 base from J, leaving 10 bases between. CDR1 GTSNPN and CDR2 SVGIG come from the germline V gene (reference sequence). CDR3 length equals 14 residues. The CDR3: CAWKGDQNTGELFF. The CDR3 nucleotides read TGTGCCTGGAAAGGTGACCAGAACACCGGGGAGCTGTTTTTT.

This clone is a singleton in its sample. This chain connects TRBV9 to TRBJ1-4, with D possibly TRBD1 on 5 matching bases. Trimming left V 4 bases short and J 7 bases short, with 17 bases between. This CDR3 is built from 15 residues. CDR1 and CDR2 (germline): SGDLS, YYNGEE. The chain's CDR3 is CASSQEGREGEKLFF. The CDR3 bases are TGTGCCAGCAGCCAGGAGGGGAGGGAAGGTGAAAAACTGTTTTTT.

This chain links TRBV6-5 with TRBJ2-1, with TRBD2 matching over 7 bases. The trim removed 7 bases at V and 10 bases at J, leaving 13 bases unmatched. CDR1 MNHEY and CDR2 SVGAGI come from the germline V gene. The CDR3 is made up of 14 amino acids. CDR3 bases: TGTGCCAGCAAGGAGGGAGGGGCTCAAAAGGAGCAGTTCTTC. It specifies CASKEGGAQKEQFF.

The V and J genes are TRBV19 and TRBJ2-7; 7 bases are a match to TRBD1. Germline CDR1 reads LNHDA; CDR2 reads SQIVND (reference sequence). The trim removed 5 bases at V and 3 bases at J, leaving 1 base unmatched. The CDR3 loop spans 12 amino acids. DNA for the CDR3: TGTGCCAGTAGTTCAGGGGGCTACGAGCAGTACTTC. It yields the protein CASSSGGYEQYF.

The chain carries TRBV5-1 and TRBJ2-1; 9 bases fit TRBD2. The trim removed 4 bases at V and 1 base at J, leaving 3 bases unmatched. Germline V CDR1 and CDR2: SGHRS, YFSETQ. This CDR3 comprises 15 residues. CDR3 protein: CASSGLARSYNEQFF. In DNA form, the CDR3 reads TGCGCCAGCAGCGGACTAGCGAGGTCCTACAATGAGCAGTTCTTC. Combining the CDR3 with reference TRBV5-1 and TRBJ2-1 gives the whole variable domain KAGVTQTPRYLIKTRGQQVTLSCSPISGHRSVSWYQQTPGQGLQFLFEYFSETQRNKGNFPGRFSGRQFSNSRSEMNVSTLELGDSALYLCASSGLARSYNEQFFGPGTRLTVL.

This chain uses TRBV25-1 with TRBJ2-5, with D perhaps TRBD2 (6 bases). Germline V lookup: CDR1 MGHDK, CDR2 SYGVNS. V gave up 2 bases and J gave up 1 base, with 11 bases separating them. This CDR3 spans 15 amino acids. CDR3 residues: CASSEGVTSQETQYF. Here the CDR3 DNA reads TGTGCCAGCAGTGAAGGGGTGACTAGCCAAGAGACCCAGTACTTC.

This clone was detected only a few times. The V gene is TRBV9, the J gene TRBJ2-5; 7 bases are a match to TRBD1. CDR1 and CDR2 from the germline V gene are SGDLS and YYNGEE. The V and J ends lost 2 bases and 3 bases, in that order; junction bases with no gene match: 10. The CDR3 extends over 16 amino acids. As DNA, the CDR3 is TGTGCCAGCAGCGTCCGAATCCGAGACAGGGAAGAGACCCAGTACTTC. Protein product: CASSVRIRDREETQYF.

V gene TRBV5-4 combines with J gene TRBJ1-2; no reliable D call. This CDR3 contains 16 residues. V was clipped by 0 bases and J by 0 bases, with 12 bases between them. Germline V gene lookup returns CDR1 SGHNT and CDR2 YYREEE (reference sequence). The CDR3 here is CASSLEPGLSNYGYTF. In nucleotides, the CDR3 is TGTGCCAGCAGCTTGGAGCCAGGCCTATCTAACTATGGCTACACCTTC. Together with reference TRBV5-4 and TRBJ1-2, the CDR3 gives the full variable domain: ETGVTQSPTHLIKTRGQQVTLRCSSQSGHNTVSWYQQALGQGPQFIFQYYREEENGRGNFPPRFSGLQFPNYSSELNVNALELDDSALYLCASSLEPGLSNYGYTFGSGTRLTVV.

The V and J genes are TRBV11-2 and TRBJ2-7; D is perhaps TRBD1 (6 bases). Germline V lookup: CDR1 SGHAT, CDR2 FQNNGV. V shed 6 bases and J shed 7 bases, with 13 bases lying between them. The CDR3 consists of 12 residues. The chain's CDR3 is CASRPTRGEQYF. CDR3 coding DNA: TGTGCCAGCAGACCAACGAGGGGGGAGCAGTACTTC.

This chain's CDR3 is CASSIWGTSGMVSYNEQFF. The CDR3 nucleotides read TGTGCCAGTAGTATTTGGGGGACTAGCGGGATGGTATCCTACAATGAGCAGTTCTTC. The rearrangement links TRBV19 to TRBJ2-1; 13 bases align to TRBD2. Germline loops: CDR1 LNHDA, CDR2 SQIVND (reference sequence). V shed 3 bases, J shed 1 base, and the junction held 9 bases outside the gene matches. The CDR3 has 19 amino acids.

The chain employs TRBV6-6 and TRBJ2-1; the D gene is possibly TRBD2 (5 bases). Germline lookup yields CDR1 MNHNY and CDR2 SVGAGI (reference sequence). The CDR3 sequence is 15 residues long. V was cut by 2 bases and J by 7 bases, with 15 bases left in between. The CDR3, as DNA: TGTGCCAGCAGTTACCCCCCGACTACCGGGAATGAGCAGTTCTTC. Amino acids: CASSYPPTTGNEQFF.

This rearrangement joins TRBV19 to TRBJ2-1, with D possibly being TRBD2 (6 bases). The CDR3 is 16 residues long. Germline V CDR1 and CDR2: LNHDA, SQIVND (reference sequence). Between the trimmed V and J ends, which lost 1 base and 3 bases, there was a span of 13 bases. Here the CDR3 DNA reads TGTGCCAGTAGTATAGTCTCGGGGGTGGGCTACAATGAGCAGTTCTTC. Its protein is CASSIVSGVGYNEQFF.

This chain connects TRBV19 to TRBJ2-2; perhaps TRBD2 as D (6 bases). Germline loops: CDR1 LNHDA, CDR2 SQIVND (reference sequence). The CDR3 contains 14 residues. The V end was cut by 9 bases, the J end by 7 bases, with 18 bases between. CDR3 amino acids: CASSTRGRGGELFF. In DNA, the CDR3 is TGTGCCAGCTCTACCCGGGGGAGAGGCGGGGAGCTGTTTTTT.

This clone has a single count. The CDR3, as DNA: TGTGCCAGCAGCTCGCGCCCCGCCAGCGTGAACGAGCAGTACTTC. It is translated as CASSSRPASVNEQYF. The chain has TRBV5-6 and TRBJ2-7; D not certain. CDR3 length equals 15 residues. V was pared by 3 bases and J by 5 bases, with 18 bases between. Germline V CDR1 and CDR2: SGHDT, YYEEEE.